This T cell receptor beta chain was captured in a study of Ad26.COV2.S vaccination and SARS-CoV-2 variants. Study-level information: Ad26.COV2.S given intramuscularly, once or twice 56 days apart.

This clone occurred once. TCRdb's table, derived via immunoSEQ multiplex PCR, lists solely in-frame clones and lacks some. The sample gives about 380,000 clones, about 83% of which show up once; about 7.4% is in the top ten. Treatment meaning: around 19 received Ad26.COV2.S at low or high dose, single or two shots; 5 received placebo; per-sample allocation not given. Collection of samples fell on day 63 after the first vaccine or placebo injection. CDR1 and CDR2 from the germline V gene are SGHAT and FQNNGV. V gave up 1 base and J gave up 6 bases, with 11 bases separating them. CDR3 size: 14 residues.

V gene TRBV11-2 combines with J gene TRBJ2-3; D is ambiguous. This receptor was taken from a person between 18 and 65 years old who received the Ad26.COV2.S COVID-19 vaccine or a placebo. The sequencing here drew on peripheral blood, taken in a trial of Ad26.COV2.S vaccine versus placebo. The CDR3 bases are TGTGCCAGCAGCTTAGTCCAGACTCAGGATACGCAGTATTTT. Translating gives CASSLVQTQDTQYF.